This T cell receptor (beta chain) was recorded in a study of T cells in Graves' hyperthyroidism and ophthalmopathy. RNA transcripts gave rise to amplified TCR beta CDR3 regions. With the HTBI primer set, the TCR CDR3 went through a first round of RT-PCR. MiXCR was run by TCRdb on the multiplex PCR reads, yielding one entry per CDR3 protein. The sample holds approximately 640,000 distinct CDR3 sequences, 45% seen once. V gave up 2 bases and J gave up 7 bases, with 3 bases separating them. This CDR3 spans 11 amino acids. CDR1 is ENHRY, CDR2 SYGVKD, per germline. Regarding this clonotype: Its antigen is still unknown.

Regarding the study as a whole: Most expanded thyroid clonotypes above 0.001 recurred in blood.

Investigators excluded patients with uncontrolled infection, other autoimmune disease, pregnancy or lactation. The clonotype comes from an adult man with Graves' disease, either hyperthyroidism or ophthalmopathy (not recorded which). This rearrangement joins TRBV10-3 to TRBJ1-5; D unclear. The sample taken for sequencing was peripheral blood or thyroid tissue (not recorded which). This CDR3 is CAISERQPQHF. DNA for the CDR3: TGTGCCATCAGTGAGCGACAGCCCCAGCATTTT.